These 8 T cell receptor beta chains share one sample of origin, sequenced in a study of blood T cell repertoires in COVID-19. Sequenced by immunoSEQ multiplex PCR; TCRdb stores in-frame clones only, minus some. The sample lists about 12,000 clones, approximately 77% occurring once. The sample was peripheral blood. These receptors were obtained from a man in his fifties or sixties with COVID-19, enrolled during active disease.

This clone was observed a handful of times. The genes are TRBV7-2 and TRBJ2-7; a weak D match, TRBD1 (6 bases). CDR1 SGHTA and CDR2 FQGNSA come from the germline V gene. This CDR3 has 15 amino acids. Trimming removed 2 bases at V and 3 bases at J, with 14 bases between. The CDR3 bases are TGTGCCAGCAGCTTAATAATGGGGGCAGGCTACGAGCAGTACTTC. It codes for CASSLIMGAGYEQYF.

The V gene is TRBV9, the J gene TRBJ1-3; D is uncertain. The CDR3 covers 16 residues. Trimming took 4 bases from V and 0 from J, leaving 14 bases between them. CDR1 SGDLS and CDR2 YYNGEE come from the germline V gene. The CDR3 spells CASSPQGTVSGNTIYF. The DNA of the CDR3 is TGTGCCAGCAGCCCACAAGGAACAGTCTCTGGAAACACCATATATTTT. Using reference TRBV9 and TRBJ1-3 for the parts outside the CDR3, the full variable domain is DSGVTQTPKHLITATGQRVTLRCSPRSGDLSVYWYQQSLDQGLQFLIQYYNGEERAKGNILERFSAQQFPDLHSELNLSSLELGDSALYFCASSPQGTVSGNTIYFGEGSWLTVV.

The rearrangement links TRBV27 to TRBJ2-1; D is uncertain. This CDR3 region has 17 residues. The germline V gene encodes CDR1 MNHEY and CDR2 SMNVEV (reference sequence). V was trimmed by 5 bases and J by 0 bases, leaving 17 bases between them. The CDR3 here is CASSPTLLALSYNEQFF. Written as DNA, the CDR3 is TGTGCCAGCAGTCCCACCTTGTTAGCCCTCTCCTACAATGAGCAGTTCTTC.

This chain links TRBV12-3 or TRBV12-4 with TRBJ1-5; maybe TRBD1 (5 bases). V lost 7 bases and J lost 0, with 7 bases in between. The CDR3 contains 13 residues. In DNA, the CDR3 is TGTGCCAGCAAAGACAGTAGCAATCAGCCCCAGCATTTT. The encoded protein is CASKDSSNQPQHF.

The CDR3 loop reads CATSGTRTGGVEQFF. The CDR3 DNA follows: TGTGCCACCAGTGGAACCAGGACAGGGGGCGTTGAGCAGTTCTTC. The chain recombines TRBV24-1 with TRBJ2-1; 11 bases fit TRBD1. The CDR3 contains 15 residues. Germline loops: CDR1 KGHDR, CDR2 SFDVKD. J lost 9 bases, V lost 5 bases, and 8 bases had no gene match.

The rearrangement uses TRBV14 and TRBJ2-3; D unresolved. This CDR3 has 16 residues. V was shortened by 2 bases and J by 4 bases, with 16 bases between the two germline ends. Germline values: CDR1 SGHDN, CDR2 FVKESK. CDR3 sequence reads: CASSQRTGRPADTQYF. DNA for the CDR3: TGTGCCAGCAGCCAAAGAACGGGTAGGCCGGCAGATACGCAGTATTTT. The full variable domain, rest sourced from reference TRBV14 and TRBJ2-3, is EAGVTQFPSHSVIEKGQTVTLRCDPISGHDNLYWYRRVMGKEIKFLLHFVKESKQDESGMPNNRFLAERTGGTYSTLKVQPAELEDSGVYFCASSQRTGRPADTQYFGPGTRLTVL.

This clone came up once. V usage is TRBV4-3 and J usage is TRBJ2-2; the D gene is possibly TRBD2 (7 bases). Germline V CDR1 and CDR2: LGHNA, YSLEER. The CDR3 covers 17 residues. Trimming removed 4 bases at V and 7 bases at J, with 22 bases between. The CDR3 sequence is CASSPGPRGRGGGELFF. The CDR3 DNA sequence: TGCGCCAGCAGCCCAGGCCCCCGGGGGAGGGGGGGCGGGGAGCTGTTTTTT.

This clone appeared a few times. The chain employs TRBV5-1 and TRBJ1-4, with 8 nucleotides matching TRBD1. This CDR3 region has 17 residues. Looked up from germline, CDR1 is SGHRS and CDR2 is YFSETQ. With V trimmed by 2 bases and J by 0 bases, 6 bases remained unmatched. The CDR3 loop is CASSLGTGVATNEKLFF. Here the CDR3 DNA reads TGCGCCAGCAGCTTAGGGACAGGCGTTGCAACTAATGAAAAACTGTTTTTT.